This TCR beta chain was sequenced during a study of cytomegalovirus exposure and HLA in healthy donors. CDR3 length: 12 amino acids. Germline V gene data show CDR1 as SEHNR and CDR2 as FQNEAQ (reference sequence). V was pared by 3 bases and J by 4 bases, with 6 bases between. Overall study results and limits: According to the study, some 160 TCR beta chains were cytomegalovirus-associated. When a later analysis was performed, an Asian-associated ancestry cluster reportedly had fewer N-insertions than the roughly 700-donor mean.

Primers for the PCR totalled 60 Vbeta and 13 Jbeta. Assay: immunoSEQ multiplex PCR; the TCRdb copy retains only in-frame clones and omits some. The table has around 150,000 clones, about 80% seen once; the top ten hold approximately 2%. When sampled, the donors appeared nominally healthy, though they likely had unrecorded immune exposures. Turning to this clone: Its antigen is not identified.

The specimen sequenced was PBMCs. The TCR sequence derives from a man aged 25-45 years in good health and CMV-seronegative. The chain couples TRBV7-9 to TRBJ1-2; D unclear. The chain's CDR3 is CASSFSIYGYTF. Here the CDR3 DNA reads TGTGCCAGCAGCTTTAGTATCTATGGCTACACCTTC.